Below are 25 T cell receptor beta chains sequenced from a single sample in a study of blood T cell repertoires in COVID-19. Sequenced by immunoSEQ multiplex PCR; TCRdb stores in-frame clones only, minus some. Of under 350,000 clones listed, 85% to 90% are singletons. Sequencing was carried out using peripheral blood. These receptors originate from a man younger than 35 with active or convalescent COVID-19.

The genes are TRBV7-2 and TRBJ2-1; TRBD2 matches at 7 bases. The CDR3 is 16 amino acids. Unmatched junction bases numbered 11, after V lost 0 bases and J lost 9 bases. Germline assignment: CDR1 SGHTA and CDR2 FQGNSA. CDR3 sequence (DNA): TGTGCCAGCAGCTTAGCCCTCCTAGCGGCGAGTATTGAGCAGTTCTTC. Its translation: CASSLALLAASIEQFF.

This chain links TRBV6-2 or TRBV6-3 with TRBJ1-5; 7 positions match TRBD1. CDR3 size: 14 residues. Losses at the gene ends were 1 base for V and 11 bases for J; bases not matched to a gene: 8. The germline gives CDR1 MNHEY, CDR2 SVGEGT. The CDR3 sequence is CASSYLGGLSTQHF. The CDR3 nucleotides read TGTGCCAGCAGTTACTTAGGGGGCCTTTCGACCCAGCATTTT.

This sequence joins TRBV6-6 and TRBJ1-1; weak D call: TRBD1 (5 bases). Germline-derived CDR1 and CDR2 are MNHNY and SVGAGI (reference sequence). The CDR3 is 13 residues long. V was shortened by 5 bases and J by 1 base, with 8 bases between the two germline ends. The CDR3 DNA reads TGTGCCAGCAGTGGCGGGGGGAACACTGAAGCTTTCTTT. Its translation is CASSGGGNTEAFF.

The chain is built from TRBV7-2 and TRBJ2-7, with TRBD1 identical over 9 bases. V lost 5 bases to trimming and J lost 5 bases; unmatched junction nucleotides: 10. CDR3 length equals 15 residues. The germline V gene has CDR1 SGHTA and CDR2 FQGNSA. The CDR3 nucleotides read TGTGCCAGCAGCATAGTAGGGGACAGGGTAAACGAGCAGTACTTC. It yields the protein CASSIVGDRVNEQYF.

The sample holds one count of this clone. V usage is TRBV27 and J usage is TRBJ1-1; 7 bases are a match to TRBD1. This CDR3 has 14 residues. Trimming cost V 5 bases and J 4 bases; bases outside gene matches: 7. Germline loops: CDR1 MNHEY, CDR2 SMNVEV (reference sequence). For the CDR3, the DNA is TGTGCCAGCAGTATCGACAGGGATCGCACTGAAGCTTTCTTT. As protein: CASSIDRDRTEAFF.

The rearrangement joins TRBV3-1 (or the pseudogene TRBV3-2) to TRBJ1-3, with D possibly TRBD1 on 6 matching bases. This CDR3 has 14 amino acids. Germline-derived CDR1 and CDR2 are LGHDT and YNNKEL (reference sequence). Trimming removed 5 bases from V and 4 bases from J, with 12 bases in between. The chain's CDR3 is CASSSRGSGNTIYF. In DNA, the CDR3 is TGTGCCAGCAGCTCCAGGGGTTCCGGAAACACCATATATTTT.

This chain connects TRBV9 to TRBJ2-7; 8 nucleotides agree with TRBD1. Trimming cost V 0 bases and J 0 bases; bases outside gene matches: 2. In germline, CDR1 is SGDLS, CDR2 YYNGEE. The CDR3 length is 15 residues. CDR3 region: CASSVAGTGSYEQYF. The CDR3 region has the DNA TGTGCCAGCAGCGTAGCTGGGACAGGCTCCTACGAGCAGTACTTC. The full variable domain, in which reference TRBV9 and TRBJ2-7 provide the parts outside the CDR3, is DSGVTQTPKHLITATGQRVTLRCSPRSGDLSVYWYQQSLDQGLQFLIQYYNGEERAKGNILERFSAQQFPDLHSELNLSSLELGDSALYFCASSVAGTGSYEQYFGPGTRLTVT.

The CDR3 protein is CASSTGDRGYEQYF. CDR3 sequence (DNA): TGTGCCAGCAGCACCGGGGACAGGGGCTACGAGCAGTACTTC. The chain uses TRBV9 and TRBJ2-7; the match to TRBD1 covers 10 bases. After removal of 4 bases from V and 3 bases from J, the junction contained 4 bases not matched to a gene. The germline gives CDR1 SGDLS, CDR2 YYNGEE. This CDR3 region has 14 residues.

The chain combines TRBV6-6 with TRBJ2-7; D possibly corresponds to TRBD2 (5 bases). Trimming cost V 2 bases and J 7 bases, with 9 bases left between them. The CDR3 runs to 12 residues. In germline, CDR1 is MNHNY, CDR2 SVGAGI (reference sequence). The DNA for the CDR3 is TGTGCCAGCAGTTACGGGGAGAGGGAGCAGTACTTC. Amino acid sequence: CASSYGEREQYF.

The count of this clone is one. The rearrangement links TRBV2 to TRBJ2-2; weak D call: TRBD2 (5 bases). The germline V gene has CDR1 SNHLY and CDR2 FYNNEI. This CDR3 region has 17 residues. Deletions cut 6 bases from V and 0 bases from J, with 17 bases between. The CDR3 DNA reads TGTGCCAGCAGGTCCGGGTCGAACGGGGCGAACACCGGGGAGCTGTTTTTT. Its protein product is CASRSGSNGANTGELFF.

The chain recombines TRBV28 with TRBJ1-5, with TRBD1 matching over 9 bases. V dropped 7 bases and J dropped 4; count of bases not matched to a gene: 11. The CDR3 is made up of 16 amino acids. Germline CDR1 reads MDHEN; CDR2 reads SYDVKM. CDR3: CASTTPGQGGNQPQHF. Here the CDR3 DNA reads TGTGCCAGCACCACCCCGGGACAGGGTGGTAATCAGCCCCAGCATTTT. Complete variable domain (other parts from reference TRBV28 and TRBJ1-5): DVKVTQSSRYLVKRTGEKVFLECVQDMDHENMFWYRQDPGLGLRLIYFSYDVKMKEKGDIPEGYSVSREKKERFSLILESASTNQTSMYLCASTTPGQGGNQPQHFGDGTRLSIL.

The V call is TRBV10-3, the J call TRBJ1-2; TRBD1 agrees at 7 bases. Losses at the gene ends were 2 bases for V and 0 bases for J; bases not matched to a gene: 3. This CDR3 comprises 15 residues. Germline values: CDR1 ENHRY, CDR2 SYGVKD. DNA of the CDR3: TGTGCCATCAGTGAGACAGGGGACTCTAACTATGGCTACACCTTC. This gives the protein CAISETGDSNYGYTF.

V gene TRBV7-9 combines with J gene TRBJ1-4; 7 bases agree with TRBD1. CDR1 is SEHNR, CDR2 FQNEAQ, per germline (reference sequence). Trimming cost V 4 bases and J 6 bases; bases outside gene matches: 11. This CDR3 contains 16 residues. The CDR3 region has the DNA TGTGCCAGCAGCTACTCACGCGGGACAGCCGATGAAAAACTGTTTTTT. Encoded protein: CASSYSRGTADEKLFF.

A few counts support this clone. The chain carries TRBV5-1 and TRBJ1-6, with D possibly TRBD1 on 6 matching bases. There are 17 residues in the CDR3. The germline CDR1 and CDR2 sequences are SGHRS and YFSETQ. The ends were cut back, 5 bases at V and 4 bases at J, with 19 bases in the middle. The CDR3 DNA sequence: TGCGCCAGCAGACGGGACCTTTCAGGGGCTTATAATTCACCCCTCCACTTT. It is translated as CASRRDLSGAYNSPLHF.

This sequence joins TRBV3-1 (or the pseudogene TRBV3-2) and TRBJ2-1, with D possibly being TRBD2 (6 bases). Per germline, CDR1 LGHDT and CDR2 YNNKEL (reference sequence). The CDR3 contains 15 residues. V was cut by 0 bases and J by 4 bases, with 10 bases left in between. CDR3 protein: CASSQDSDYYNEQFF. In DNA form, the CDR3 reads TGTGCCAGCAGCCAAGATTCGGACTATTACAATGAGCAGTTCTTC.

The chain combines TRBV3-1 (or the pseudogene TRBV3-2) with TRBJ2-1; 14 bases line up with TRBD2. V lost 7 bases, J lost 1 base, and 9 bases stayed unmatched. CDR1 and CDR2 from the germline V gene are LGHDT and YNNKEL (reference sequence). The CDR3 has 18 amino acids. The CDR3 protein is CASTPGLAGVGSYNEQFF. The CDR3 bases are TGTGCCAGCACCCCGGGACTAGCGGGAGTTGGTTCCTACAATGAGCAGTTCTTC.

This clone was recorded a few times. V usage is TRBV3-1 (or the pseudogene TRBV3-2) and J usage is TRBJ1-1, with no clear D. Germline assignment: CDR1 LGHDT and CDR2 YNNKEL (reference sequence). The CDR3 totals 13 residues. The germline V and J ends were trimmed by 2 bases and 2 bases, with 6 bases remaining between them. The CDR3: CASSQLSNTEAFF. CDR3 coding DNA: TGTGCCAGCAGCCAACTGAGTAACACTGAAGCTTTCTTT.

The chain has TRBV20-1 and TRBJ1-2; the D gene is possibly TRBD1 (5 bases). The CDR3 runs 13 residues. Germline V gene sequence: CDR1 DFQATT, CDR2 SNEGSKA (reference sequence). Trimming removed 3 bases from V and 3 bases from J, with 11 bases in between. CDR3 nucleotides: TGCAGTGCTAGTCCAGGGTCCGACTATGGCTACACCTTC. It encodes CSASPGSDYGYTF.

This clone was seen a handful of times. Different DNA sequences within this sample yield the same CDR3. V gene TRBV29-1 combines with J gene TRBJ2-1; a possible D gene is TRBD2 (6 bases). The germline V gene has CDR1 SQVTM and CDR2 ANQGSEA. Trimming cost V 1 base and J 6 bases, with 10 bases left between them. The CDR3 loop spans 13 amino acids. CDR3 loop: CSVEGGLGNEQFF. CDR3 bases: TGCAGCGTTGAAGGGGGACTCGGCAATGAGCAGTTCTTC.

The V and J genes are TRBV6-5 and TRBJ2-5; D not certain. CDR1 and CDR2 (germline): MNHEY, SVGAGI. This CDR3 region has 16 residues. V was cut by 2 bases and J by 2 bases, with 15 bases left in between. Here the CDR3 DNA reads TGTGCCAGCAGTTACGGTAACCAGGCCGCTCAAGAGACCCAGTACTTC. Its translation is CASSYGNQAAQETQYF.

This clone was detected once. V is TRBV7-3 and J is TRBJ2-3; D is possibly TRBD2 (6 bases). The CDR3 is 17 amino acids. CDR1 is SGHTA, CDR2 FQGTGA, per germline. Trimming stripped 1 base from V and 3 bases from J, with 17 bases between. CDR3 loop: CASSLNPGGVATDTQYF. The CDR3 DNA follows: TGTGCCAGCAGCTTAAATCCCGGGGGAGTTGCAACAGATACGCAGTATTTT.

V usage is TRBV1 and J usage is TRBJ2-3; no check of the table's D call, TRBD2, against the DNA was made. TRBV1 is a listed pseudogene. This CDR3 comprises 14 residues. The CDR3 coding sequence is TGCACCAGCAGCGGGACTAGCGGCACAGATACGCAGTATTTT. Translated: CTSSGTSGTDTQYF.

The chain carries TRBV19 and TRBJ2-7, with D maybe TRBD2 (6 bases). Trimming removed 10 bases at V and 2 bases at J, with 18 bases between. Germline V gene sequence: CDR1 LNHDA, CDR2 SQIVND (reference sequence). This CDR3 has 14 amino acids. The CDR3 bases are TGTGCCACCTCGTTAAGAGGACTAACCTACGAGCAGTACTTC. Amino acids: CATSLRGLTYEQYF.

The rearrangement links TRBV30 to TRBJ1-4, with D unclear. The CDR3 loop spans 12 amino acids. V lost 6 bases, J lost 8 bases, and 13 bases lay in between. Germline assignment: CDR1 GTSNPN and CDR2 SVGIG (reference sequence). The CDR3: CACQGRSEKLFF. DNA for the CDR3: TGTGCCTGCCAAGGGAGATCCGAAAAACTGTTTTTT.

The rearrangement uses TRBV19 and TRBJ1-5; tentative D call: TRBD1 (5 bases). Deletions cut 7 bases from V and 1 base from J, with 14 bases between. This CDR3 contains 15 residues. The germline V gene has CDR1 LNHDA and CDR2 SQIVND (reference sequence). CDR3 nucleotide sequence: TGTGCCAGTACCACGCCACAGGTGAGCAATCAGCCCCAGCATTTT. Translated, it gives CASTTPQVSNQPQHF. Looking up the rest from reference TRBV19 and TRBJ1-5 gives the full variable domain: DGGITQSPKYLFRKEGQNVTLSCEQNLNHDAMYWYRQDPGQGLRLIYYSQIVNDFQKGDIAEGYSVSREKKESFPLTVTSAQKNPTAFYLCASTTPQVSNQPQHFGDGTRLSIL.